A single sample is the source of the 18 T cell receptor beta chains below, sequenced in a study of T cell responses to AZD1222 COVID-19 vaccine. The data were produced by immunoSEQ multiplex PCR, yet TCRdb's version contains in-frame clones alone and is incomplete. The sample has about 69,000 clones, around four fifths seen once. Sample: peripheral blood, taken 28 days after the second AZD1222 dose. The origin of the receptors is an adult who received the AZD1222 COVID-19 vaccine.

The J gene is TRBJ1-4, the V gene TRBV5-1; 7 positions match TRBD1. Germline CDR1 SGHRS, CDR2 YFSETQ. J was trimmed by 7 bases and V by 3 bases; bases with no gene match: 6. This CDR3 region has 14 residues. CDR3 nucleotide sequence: TGCGCCAGCAGCTCGACAGGGCCCATTGAAAAACTGTTTTTT. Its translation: CASSSTGPIEKLFF.

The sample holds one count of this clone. This CDR3 is CASSLSTGGIYEQYF. The DNA for the CDR3 is TGCGCCAGCAGCCTATCCACGGGGGGCATCTACGAGCAGTACTTC. The gene calls are TRBV5-1 and TRBJ2-7, with a weak D call TRBD2 (7 bases). CDR3 length: 15 residues. The V end lost 4 bases, the J end lost 3 bases, and 17 bases lay between the germline ends. CDR1 and CDR2 (germline): SGHRS, YFSETQ. The full variable domain, in which reference TRBV5-1 and TRBJ2-7 provide the parts outside the CDR3, is KAGVTQTPRYLIKTRGQQVTLSCSPISGHRSVSWYQQTPGQGLQFLFEYFSETQRNKGNFPGRFSGRQFSNSRSEMNVSTLELGDSALYLCASSLSTGGIYEQYFGPGTRLTVT.

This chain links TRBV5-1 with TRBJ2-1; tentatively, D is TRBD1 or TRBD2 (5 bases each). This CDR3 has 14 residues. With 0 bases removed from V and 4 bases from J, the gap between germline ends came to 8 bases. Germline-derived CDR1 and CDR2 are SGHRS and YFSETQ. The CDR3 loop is CASSLAEGYNEQFF. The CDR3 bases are TGCGCCAGCAGCTTGGCCGAGGGGTACAATGAGCAGTTCTTC.

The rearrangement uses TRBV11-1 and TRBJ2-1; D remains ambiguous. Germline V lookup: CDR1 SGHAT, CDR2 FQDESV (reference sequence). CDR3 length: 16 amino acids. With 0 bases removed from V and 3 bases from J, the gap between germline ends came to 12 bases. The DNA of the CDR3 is TGTGCCAGCAGCTTAGCCCCTACAAGGAACTACAATGAGCAGTTCTTC. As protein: CASSLAPTRNYNEQFF.

CDR3 in amino acids: CASRREAGRENEQFF. Written as DNA, the CDR3 is TGTGCCAGCAGGAGGGAAGCGGGAAGGGAAAATGAGCAGTTCTTC. The rearrangement joins TRBV6-5 to TRBJ2-1, with 7 bases lining up with TRBD2. The CDR3 sequence is 15 residues long. Germline V CDR1 and CDR2: MNHEY, SVGAGI. V was pared by 6 bases and J by 7 bases, with 12 bases of the junction left unmatched.

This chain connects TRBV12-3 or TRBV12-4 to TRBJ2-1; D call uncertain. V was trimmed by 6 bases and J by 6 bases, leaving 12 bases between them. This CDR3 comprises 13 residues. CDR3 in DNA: TGTGCCAGCAGCGACCTAAGAGGCAATGAGCAGTTCTTC. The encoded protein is CASSDLRGNEQFF.

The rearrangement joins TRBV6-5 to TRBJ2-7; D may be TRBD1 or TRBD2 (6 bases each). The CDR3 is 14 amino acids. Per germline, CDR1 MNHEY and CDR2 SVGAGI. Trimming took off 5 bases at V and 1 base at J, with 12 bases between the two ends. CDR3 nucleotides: TGTGCCAGCAGTCGGGGGCTAATATCCTACGAGCAGTACTTC. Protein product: CASSRGLISYEQYF.

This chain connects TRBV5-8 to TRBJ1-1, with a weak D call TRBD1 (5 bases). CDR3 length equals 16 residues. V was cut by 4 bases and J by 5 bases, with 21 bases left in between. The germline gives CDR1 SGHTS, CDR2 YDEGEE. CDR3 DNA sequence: TGTGCCAGCAGCCCCTACGGGACGGGGCGGGGTACTGAAGCTTTCTTT. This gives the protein CASSPYGTGRGTEAFF.

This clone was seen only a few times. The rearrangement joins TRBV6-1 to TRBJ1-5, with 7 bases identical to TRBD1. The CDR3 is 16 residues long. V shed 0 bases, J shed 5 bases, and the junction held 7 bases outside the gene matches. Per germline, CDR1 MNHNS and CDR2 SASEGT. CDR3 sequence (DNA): TGTGCCAGCAGTGAAGCAGTCGCAGGGACAGATCAGCCCCAGCATTTT. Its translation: CASSEAVAGTDQPQHF.

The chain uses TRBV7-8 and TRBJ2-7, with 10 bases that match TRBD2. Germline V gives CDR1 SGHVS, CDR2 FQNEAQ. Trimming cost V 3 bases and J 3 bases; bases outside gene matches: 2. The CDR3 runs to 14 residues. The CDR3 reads CASSLLAGDYEQYF. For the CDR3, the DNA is TGTGCCAGCAGCTTGCTAGCGGGAGACTACGAGCAGTACTTC. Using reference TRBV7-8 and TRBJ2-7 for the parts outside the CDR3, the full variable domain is GAGVSQSPRYKVAKRGQDVALRCDPISGHVSLFWYQQALGQGPEFLTYFQNEAQLDKSGLPSDRFFAERPEGSVSTLKIQRTQQEDSAVYLCASSLLAGDYEQYFGPGTRLTVT.

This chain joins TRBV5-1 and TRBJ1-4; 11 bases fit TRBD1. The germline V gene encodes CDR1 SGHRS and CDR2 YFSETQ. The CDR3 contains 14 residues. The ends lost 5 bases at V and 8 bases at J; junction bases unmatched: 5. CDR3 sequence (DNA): TGCGCCAGCAGTACCGGGACAGGGGGAGAAAAACTGTTTTTT. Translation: CASSTGTGGEKLFF.

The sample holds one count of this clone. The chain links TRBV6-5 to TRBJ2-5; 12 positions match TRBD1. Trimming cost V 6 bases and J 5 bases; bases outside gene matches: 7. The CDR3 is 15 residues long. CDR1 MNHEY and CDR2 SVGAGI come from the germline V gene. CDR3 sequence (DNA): TGTGCCAGCAGCGCTCCGGGACAGGGGGCCGAGACCCAGTACTTC. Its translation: CASSAPGQGAETQYF.

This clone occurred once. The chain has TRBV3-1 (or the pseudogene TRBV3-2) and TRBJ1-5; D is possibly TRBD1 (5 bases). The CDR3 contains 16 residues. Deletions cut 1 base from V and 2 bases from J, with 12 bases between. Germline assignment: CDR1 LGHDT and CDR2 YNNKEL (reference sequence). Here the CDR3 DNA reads TGTGCCAGCAGCCAAGGGGGGGGTGGTGGCAATCAGCCCCAGCATTTT. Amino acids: CASSQGGGGGNQPQHF.

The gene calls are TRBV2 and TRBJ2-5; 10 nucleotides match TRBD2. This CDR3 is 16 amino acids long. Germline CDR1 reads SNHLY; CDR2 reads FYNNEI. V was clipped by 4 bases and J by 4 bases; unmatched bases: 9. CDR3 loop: CASSVRLAGVGETQYF. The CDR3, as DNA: TGTGCCAGCAGTGTTCGGCTAGCGGGAGTGGGAGAGACCCAGTACTTC.

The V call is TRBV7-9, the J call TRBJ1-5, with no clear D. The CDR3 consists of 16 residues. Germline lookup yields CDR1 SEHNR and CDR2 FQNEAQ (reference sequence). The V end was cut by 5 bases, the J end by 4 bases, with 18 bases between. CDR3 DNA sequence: TGTGCCAGCAGCCCCGGAGAACTCGGACGGAATCAGCCCCAGCATTTT. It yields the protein CASSPGELGRNQPQHF.

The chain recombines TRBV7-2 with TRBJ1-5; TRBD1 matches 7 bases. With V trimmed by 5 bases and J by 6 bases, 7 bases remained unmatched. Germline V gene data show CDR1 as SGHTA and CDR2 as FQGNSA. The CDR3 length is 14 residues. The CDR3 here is CASSVRQGPQPQHF. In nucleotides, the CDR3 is TGTGCCAGCAGCGTTAGACAGGGTCCTCAGCCCCAGCATTTT. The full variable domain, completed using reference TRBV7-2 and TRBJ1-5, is GAGVSQSPSNKVTEKGKDVELRCDPISGHTALYWYRQSLGQGLEFLIYFQGNSAPDKSGLPSDRFSAERTGGSVSTLTIQRTQQEDSAVYLCASSVRQGPQPQHFGDGTRLSIL.

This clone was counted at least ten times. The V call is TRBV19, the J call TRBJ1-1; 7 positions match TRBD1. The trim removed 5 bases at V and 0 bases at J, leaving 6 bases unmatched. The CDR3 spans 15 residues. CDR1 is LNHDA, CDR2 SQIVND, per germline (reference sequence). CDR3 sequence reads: CASSHRDSLNTEAFF. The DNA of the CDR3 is TGTGCCAGTAGTCACCGGGACAGTCTGAACACTGAAGCTTTCTTT.

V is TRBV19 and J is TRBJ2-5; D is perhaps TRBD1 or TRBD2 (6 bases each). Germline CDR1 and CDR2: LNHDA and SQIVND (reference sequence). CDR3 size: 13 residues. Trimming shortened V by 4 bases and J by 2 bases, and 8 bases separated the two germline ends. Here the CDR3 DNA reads TGTGCCAGTAGTAAAGGGGGGCAAGAGACCCAGTACTTC. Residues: CASSKGGQETQYF. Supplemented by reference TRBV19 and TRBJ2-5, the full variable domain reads DGGITQSPKYLFRKEGQNVTLSCEQNLNHDAMYWYRQDPGQGLRLIYYSQIVNDFQKGDIAEGYSVSREKKESFPLTVTSAQKNPTAFYLCASSKGGQETQYFGPGTRLLVL.